These 24 T cell receptor beta chains were sequenced from one sample in a study of OX40 agonist ivuxolimab in advanced cancers. The assay was immunoSEQ multiplex PCR, and TCRdb's table has in-frame clones only and misses some. In the table there are 60,000 to 100,000 clones, 90% to 95% of which are singletons. The starting material was CD4+ or CD8+ T cells sorted from blood, obtained in a trial of the OX40 agonist ivuxolimab. The receptors shown here come from an adult with an advanced solid tumor such as melanoma, head and neck, liver or kidney cancer.

This chain connects TRBV6-5 to TRBJ2-1; 8 bases align to TRBD2. V lost 4 bases, J lost 12 bases, and 11 bases stayed unmatched. The CDR3 covers 14 residues. Germline V gives CDR1 MNHEY, CDR2 SVGAGI. CDR3 region: CASSSYRLAIPQFF. For the CDR3, the DNA is TGTGCCAGCAGTTCTTACAGACTAGCGATACCGCAGTTCTTC.

The chain uses TRBV6-5 and TRBJ2-2, with TRBD1 matching 9 bases. Germline CDR1 is MNHEY and CDR2 is SVGAGI. This CDR3 is built from 14 residues. The ends lost 5 bases at V and 6 bases at J; junction bases unmatched: 4. In DNA, the CDR3 is TGTGCCAGCAGTCGGGACAGGGAGGCCGGGGAGCTGTTTTTT. It is translated as CASSRDREAGELFF.

Points on this clone: At one end the junction does not follow the germline gene, possibly because of a read error. This rearrangement joins TRBV7-7 to TRBJ2-5, with D unclear. From germline, CDR1 is SSHAT and CDR2 FNYEAQ (reference sequence). The CDR3 covers 16 residues. The CDR3 sequence is CASSLGPPGYQETQYF. The CDR3 nucleotides are TGTGCTAGCAGCTTAGGGCCACCCGGGTACCAAGAGACCCAGTACTTC.

The chain employs TRBV19 and TRBJ2-7; D might be TRBD1 (6 bases). CDR1 and CDR2 from the germline V gene are LNHDA and SQIVND (reference sequence). The CDR3 runs 14 residues. The ends were cut back, 5 bases at V and 3 bases at J, with 14 bases in the middle. As DNA, the CDR3 is TGTGCCAGTAGTCCCCCGGCAGGGGTCTACGAGCAGTACTTC. Translation gives CASSPPAGVYEQYF.

This sequence joins TRBV28 and TRBJ1-5; D gene ambiguous. This CDR3 is 14 amino acids long. V lost 8 bases to trimming and J lost 5 bases, with 16 bases between them. In germline, CDR1 is MDHEN, CDR2 SYDVKM. CDR3 protein: CASAVGEFDQPQHF. The CDR3, as DNA: TGTGCCAGCGCAGTCGGGGAATTTGATCAGCCCCAGCATTTT.

The rearrangement uses TRBV7-9 and TRBJ2-3, with 12 bases lining up with TRBD2. Losses at the gene ends were 4 bases for V and 1 base for J; bases not matched to a gene: 3. Per germline, CDR1 SEHNR and CDR2 FQNEAQ (reference sequence). The CDR3 is 16 residues long. CDR3 DNA sequence: TGTGCCAGCAGCTCAAGACTAGCGGGGGGCACAGATACGCAGTATTTT. It is translated as CASSSRLAGGTDTQYF.

The chain employs TRBV29-1 and TRBJ2-2; no clear D gene. V was clipped by 5 bases and J by 4 bases, with 14 bases between them. Per germline, CDR1 SQVTM and CDR2 ANQGSEA. This CDR3 comprises 14 residues. The CDR3 region is CSVQNTGGTGELFF. CDR3 nucleotide sequence: TGCAGCGTTCAAAACACCGGCGGCACCGGGGAGCTGTTTTTT.

The chain joins TRBV7-9 to TRBJ2-1, with D perhaps TRBD2 (6 bases). V was shortened by 4 bases and J by 1 base, with 11 bases between the two germline ends. The CDR3 consists of 15 residues. CDR1 is SEHNR, CDR2 FQNEAQ, per germline (reference sequence). The CDR3 sequence is CASSSRDFSYNEQFF. The CDR3 nucleotides are TGTGCCAGCAGCTCCCGGGACTTTTCCTACAATGAGCAGTTCTTC.

This sequence joins TRBV7-9 and TRBJ2-3; 9 bases align to TRBD2. The CDR3 length is 16 residues. V shed 3 bases, J shed 3 bases, and the junction held 7 bases outside the gene matches. CDR1 is SEHNR and CDR2 is FQNEAQ in the germline V gene (reference sequence). Here the CDR3 reads CASSFALAGRTDTQYF. The CDR3, as DNA: TGTGCCAGCAGCTTCGCGCTAGCGGGGAGGACAGATACGCAGTATTTT.

The CDR3 nucleotides are TGTGCCAACCCGGACGATGAAGCTTTCTTT. Amino acid sequence: CANPDDEAFF. The chain carries TRBV7-6 and TRBJ1-1; D unclear. The CDR3 length is 10 residues. Looked up from germline, CDR1 is SGHVS and CDR2 is FNYEAQ. The ends were cut back, 10 bases at V and 7 bases at J, with 10 bases in the middle.

The chain has TRBV9 and TRBJ2-5; no clear D gene. Germline CDR1 and CDR2: SGDLS and YYNGEE. The CDR3 is 15 residues long. V was pared by 3 bases and J by 2 bases, with 14 bases between. The CDR3 reads CASSAEDYAQETQYF. The CDR3 DNA is TGTGCCAGCAGCGCCGAAGATTATGCTCAAGAGACCCAGTACTTC.

V gene TRBV7-9 combines with J gene TRBJ1-2, with a possible D match to TRBD1 (5 bases). With 5 bases removed from V and 2 bases from J, the gap between germline ends came to 15 bases. The germline gives CDR1 SEHNR, CDR2 FQNEAQ (reference sequence). The CDR3 covers 15 residues. In DNA, the CDR3 is TGTGCCAGCAGCCATCGGGACTTAGGGAACTATGGCTACACCTTC. It codes for CASSHRDLGNYGYTF.

Notes on this clone: A junction boundary mismatches the germline segment, possibly from a read error. This chain links TRBV6-5 with TRBJ2-3; 9 bases match TRBD2. This CDR3 has 12 amino acids. Germline V lookup: CDR1 MNHEY, CDR2 SVGAGI. CDR3 in amino acids: CASSYSGTSFDF. Here the CDR3 DNA reads TGTGCCAGCAGTTACAGCGGGACTAGCTTCGATTTT.

The rearrangement links TRBV19 to TRBJ1-4; D gene uncertain. The CDR3 length is 13 residues. The germline V gene encodes CDR1 LNHDA and CDR2 SQIVND (reference sequence). Deletions cut 5 bases from V and 8 bases from J, with 12 bases between. The DNA of the CDR3 is TGTGCCAGTAGTCGCACCGGTGGAGAAAAACTGTTTTTT. As protein: CASSRTGGEKLFF.

V and J are TRBV19 and TRBJ2-5, with 12 positions matching TRBD2. The CDR3 is 15 residues long. V dropped 5 bases and J dropped 4; count of bases not matched to a gene: 5. Germline V gene lookup returns CDR1 LNHDA and CDR2 SQIVND (reference sequence). CDR3 protein: CASSSLTSGGETQYF. The CDR3 bases are TGTGCCAGTAGTTCCCTGACTAGCGGGGGAGAGACCCAGTACTTC. Complete variable domain (other parts from reference TRBV19 and TRBJ2-5): DGGITQSPKYLFRKEGQNVTLSCEQNLNHDAMYWYRQDPGQGLRLIYYSQIVNDFQKGDIAEGYSVSREKKESFPLTVTSAQKNPTAFYLCASSSLTSGGETQYFGPGTRLLVL.

The V and J genes are TRBV4-3 and TRBJ2-1; D might be TRBD2 (6 bases). V lost 0 bases and J lost 1, with 13 bases in between. CDR3 length equals 17 residues. CDR1 is LGHNA, CDR2 YSLEER, per germline. CDR3 protein: CASSQDPASASYNEQFF. CDR3 nucleotides: TGCGCCAGCAGCCAAGATCCGGCTAGCGCATCCTACAATGAGCAGTTCTTC.

This clone was observed a few times. The chain links TRBV5-5 to TRBJ1-2; 9 nucleotides align to TRBD1. CDR3 length: 16 amino acids. Looked up from germline, CDR1 is SGHKS and CDR2 is YYEKEE (reference sequence). Trimming cost V 4 bases and J 4 bases; bases outside gene matches: 11. The CDR3 coding sequence is TGTGCCAGCAGCGAGATACAGGGGGCTACTGGCTATGGCTACACCTTC. Translation: CASSEIQGATGYGYTF.

The chain links TRBV27 to TRBJ1-5; D not certain. CDR1 MNHEY and CDR2 SMNVEV come from the germline V gene (reference sequence). Trimming pared 5 bases from V and 2 bases from J, leaving 10 bases between. This CDR3 spans 14 amino acids. The CDR3 DNA is TGTGCCAGCAGTCGTCCCGGCGGCAATCAGCCCCAGCATTTT. This gives the protein CASSRPGGNQPQHF.

The chain has TRBV13 and TRBJ2-2; the D is unclear. The CDR3 runs to 13 residues. V lost 4 bases, J lost 4 bases, and 7 bases lay in between. Germline CDR1 is PRHDT and CDR2 is FYEKMQ (reference sequence). The CDR3 DNA is TGTGCCAGCAGCTACGTGAGCACCGGGGAGCTGTTTTTT. Its protein is CASSYVSTGELFF.

A word on this clone: Other DNA sequences in the same sample also yield this CDR3. The chain links TRBV27 to TRBJ2-1; 7 bases map to TRBD2. This CDR3 region has 17 residues. Germline V gene data show CDR1 as MNHEY and CDR2 as SMNVEV (reference sequence). Losses at the gene ends were 9 bases for V and 4 bases for J; bases not matched to a gene: 18. DNA of the CDR3: TGTGCCAGTAGCCCAGACCCGCGGGACTACTCTTACAATGAGCAGTTCTTC. It encodes CASSPDPRDYSYNEQFF.

The rearrangement uses TRBV19 and TRBJ2-6; D ambiguous. The V end lost 4 bases, the J end lost 3 bases, and 10 bases lay between the germline ends. CDR3 length: 15 amino acids. Germline lookup yields CDR1 LNHDA and CDR2 SQIVND (reference sequence). The CDR3 here is CASSTVIGGANVLTF. The CDR3, as DNA: TGTGCCAGTAGTACCGTTATAGGTGGGGCCAACGTCCTGACTTTC.

The chain is built from TRBV10-3 and TRBJ1-5; 7 bases are a match to TRBD1. Germline loops: CDR1 ENHRY, CDR2 SYGVKD. CDR3 size: 16 residues. V lost 3 bases, J lost 2 bases, and 7 bases stayed unmatched. DNA for the CDR3: TGTGCCATCAGTGACCCTGACAGGGTTGGCAATCAGCCCCAGCATTTT. Translating it yields CAISDPDRVGNQPQHF.

This rearrangement joins TRBV27 to TRBJ1-3; D might be TRBD1 (5 bases). The CDR3 is 15 amino acids. The ends were cut back, 4 bases at V and 0 bases at J, with 10 bases in the middle. Germline-derived CDR1 and CDR2 are MNHEY and SMNVEV (reference sequence). The CDR3, as DNA: TGTGCCAGCAGTTCGGGGGGGACCTCTGGAAACACCATATATTTT. It translates to CASSSGGTSGNTIYF.

The J gene is TRBJ1-2, the V gene TRBV10-1, with TRBD1 as a possible D gene (6 bases). CDR1 is WNHNN, CDR2 SYGVQD, per germline (reference sequence). This CDR3 is built from 14 residues. This CDR3 reads CAEIRTENYYGYTF. As DNA, the CDR3 is TGCGCTGAAATCCGGACAGAAAACTACTATGGCTACACCTTC.